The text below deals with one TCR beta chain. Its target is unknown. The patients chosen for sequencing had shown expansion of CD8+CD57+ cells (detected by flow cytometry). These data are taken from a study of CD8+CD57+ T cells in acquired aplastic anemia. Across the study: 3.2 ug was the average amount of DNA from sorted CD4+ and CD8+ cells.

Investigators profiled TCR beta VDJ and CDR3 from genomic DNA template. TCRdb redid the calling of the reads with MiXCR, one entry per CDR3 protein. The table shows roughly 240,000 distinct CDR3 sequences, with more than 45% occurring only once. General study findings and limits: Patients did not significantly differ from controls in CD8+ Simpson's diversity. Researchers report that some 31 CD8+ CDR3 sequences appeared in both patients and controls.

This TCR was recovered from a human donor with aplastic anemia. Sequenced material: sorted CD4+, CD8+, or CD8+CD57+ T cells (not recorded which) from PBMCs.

The CDR3 DNA reads TGTGCCAGCAGTGCCTGGGAGAACACTGAAGCTTTCTTT. This gives the protein CASSAWENTEAFF. This chain connects TRBV12-3 or TRBV12-4 to TRBJ1-1; D not certain. V was cut by 5 bases and J by 1 base, with 8 bases left in between. The CDR3 has 13 residues.